These 28 T cell receptor beta chains were all obtained from the same sample, sequenced in a study of cytomegalovirus exposure and HLA in healthy donors. A multiplex PCR was run with 60 Vbeta primers and 13 Jbeta primers. The assay was immunoSEQ multiplex PCR, and TCRdb's table has in-frame clones only and misses some. The data contain 130,000 or so clones, roughly four fifths of them singletons. The sample consisted of PBMCs. The receptors come from a male donor in good health and CMV-seronegative.

J is TRBJ2-1 and V is TRBV18; 7 nucleotides line up with TRBD2. The germline V gene encodes CDR1 KGHSH and CDR2 LQKENI. The trim removed 6 bases at V and 6 bases at J, leaving 14 bases unmatched. The CDR3 runs to 16 residues. For the CDR3, the DNA is TGTGCCAGCTCCCCGGGAGGAGGGGAAGGGGTCAATGAGCAGTTCTTC. It codes for CASSPGGGEGVNEQFF.

The gene calls are TRBV30 and TRBJ2-1, with TRBD2 matching 11 bases. The length of the CDR3 is 15 residues. Germline lookup yields CDR1 GTSNPN and CDR2 SVGIG (reference sequence). V lost 3 bases, J lost 5 bases, and 6 bases stayed unmatched. In DNA, the CDR3 is TGTGCCTGGAGGCGACTAGCGGGATTAAACAATGAGCAGTTCTTC. The encoded protein is CAWRRLAGLNNEQFF.

V usage is TRBV6-4 and J usage is TRBJ2-3, with 10 nucleotides matching TRBD1. J gave up 1 base and V 2 bases, and 0 bases lay outside the gene matches. The CDR3 is made up of 15 amino acids. The germline V gene has CDR1 MRHNA and CDR2 SNTAGT. CDR3 region: CASSDGTGGTDTQYF. In DNA form, the CDR3 reads TGTGCCAGCAGTGACGGGACAGGGGGCACAGATACGCAGTATTTT.

The chain couples TRBV7-2 to TRBJ2-2; D perhaps matches TRBD1 (6 bases). Germline V lookup: CDR1 SGHTA, CDR2 FQGNSA. The CDR3 is made up of 14 amino acids. Trimming took off 4 bases at V and 7 bases at J, with 13 bases between the two ends. The CDR3, as DNA: TGTGCCAGCAGCTGGAAACGGGACAACGGGGAGCTGTTTTTT. Its translation is CASSWKRDNGELFF.

This chain joins TRBV11-3 and TRBJ2-7; TRBD1 might be the D (5 bases). The V end was cut by 5 bases, the J end by 0 bases, with 11 bases between. Germline V CDR1 and CDR2: SGHNT, YENEEA. This CDR3 comprises 14 residues. CDR3 in amino acids: CASSPDRSSYEQYF. Written as DNA, the CDR3 is TGTGCCAGCAGCCCTGACAGAAGCTCCTACGAGCAGTACTTC.

The chain joins TRBV19 to TRBJ2-7; the D gene is possibly TRBD2 (5 bases). The V gene lost 7 bases and the J gene lost 7 bases, with 17 bases spanning the gap. The CDR3 runs 13 residues. Germline CDR1 is LNHDA and CDR2 is SQIVND (reference sequence). The CDR3: CASTRTSTGEQYF. CDR3 nucleotides: TGTGCCAGTACCCGGACTTCGACGGGGGAGCAGTACTTC.

The chain carries TRBV13 and TRBJ1-4, with D possibly TRBD1 on 6 matching bases. Germline V CDR1 and CDR2: PRHDT, FYEKMQ (reference sequence). The CDR3 covers 18 residues. The ends were cut back, 3 bases at V and 5 bases at J, with 22 bases in the middle. The CDR3 DNA reads as TGTGCCAGCAGCTTGGGAGCAGGGGCCGGCAGATCCAATGAAAAACTGTTTTTT. Protein sequence: CASSLGAGAGRSNEKLFF. The variable domain in full, completed from reference TRBV13 and TRBJ1-4, reads AAGVIQSPRHLIKEKRETATLKCYPIPRHDTVYWYQQGPGQDPQFLISFYEKMQSDKGSIPDRFSAQQFSDYHSELNMSSLELGDSALYFCASSLGAGAGRSNEKLFFGSGTQLSVL.

This clone showed up just a few times. The chain has TRBV5-1 and TRBJ2-5, with D possibly being TRBD2 (5 bases). Germline V gene lookup returns CDR1 SGHRS and CDR2 YFSETQ. Trimming left V 4 bases short and J 0 bases short, with 13 bases between. The CDR3 covers 15 residues. Here the CDR3 reads CASSPSSGNQETQYF. In DNA form, the CDR3 reads TGCGCCAGCAGCCCCTCCTCGGGAAACCAAGAGACCCAGTACTTC.

The chain employs TRBV28 and TRBJ1-5; perhaps TRBD1 as D (5 bases). The CDR3 extends over 14 amino acids. Between the trimmed V and J ends, which lost 3 bases and 1 base, there was a span of 7 bases. Germline loops: CDR1 MDHEN, CDR2 SYDVKM. In DNA form, the CDR3 reads TGTGCCAGCAGTTTGTCAGGGAGCAATCAGCCCCAGCATTTT. Encoded protein: CASSLSGSNQPQHF. The entire variable domain, with the rest obtained from reference TRBV28 and TRBJ1-5, is as follows: DVKVTQSSRYLVKRTGEKVFLECVQDMDHENMFWYRQDPGLGLRLIYFSYDVKMKEKGDIPEGYSVSREKKERFSLILESASTNQTSMYLCASSLSGSNQPQHFGDGTRLSIL.

This chain joins TRBV18 and TRBJ2-2; TRBD1 matches 7 bases. J gave up 2 bases and V 3 bases, and 6 bases lay outside the gene matches. The germline gives CDR1 KGHSH, CDR2 LQKENI. CDR3 length: 16 residues. The CDR3 sequence: CASSPLGGVNTGELFF. The CDR3 nucleotides are TGTGCCAGCTCACCTCTAGGGGGCGTCAACACCGGGGAGCTGTTTTTT.

This clone came up a few times. The chain carries TRBV27 and TRBJ1-1; tentative D call: TRBD1 (5 bases). Germline V gene data show CDR1 as MNHEY and CDR2 as SMNVEV (reference sequence). V was shortened by 5 bases and J by 0 bases, with 10 bases between the two germline ends. The length of the CDR3 is 14 residues. The CDR3 loop reads CASSQGYMNTEAFF. In nucleotides, the CDR3 is TGTGCCAGCAGTCAGGGTTACATGAACACTGAAGCTTTCTTT.

In its sample, this clone was seen a few times. The chain links TRBV28 to TRBJ2-3; D ambiguous. The V gene's germline CDR1 is MDHEN and CDR2 SYDVKM. The ends were cut back, 3 bases at V and 2 bases at J, with 12 bases in the middle. The CDR3 totals 15 residues. The CDR3 spells CASSFRLSNTDTQYF. Here the CDR3 DNA reads TGTGCCAGCAGTTTCCGGTTGAGCAACACAGATACGCAGTATTTT. The whole variable domain, remainder taken from reference TRBV28 and TRBJ2-3, is DVKVTQSSRYLVKRTGEKVFLECVQDMDHENMFWYRQDPGLGLRLIYFSYDVKMKEKGDIPEGYSVSREKKERFSLILESASTNQTSMYLCASSFRLSNTDTQYFGPGTRLTVL.

The genes are TRBV6-1 and TRBJ2-6; D gene uncertain. The CDR3 runs to 14 residues. In germline, CDR1 is MNHNS, CDR2 SASEGT. V was trimmed by 4 bases and J by 0 bases, leaving 4 bases between them. CDR3 loop: CASSVSSGANVLTF. The CDR3 DNA follows: TGTGCCAGCAGTGTCAGCTCTGGGGCCAACGTCCTGACTTTC.

The chain recombines TRBV5-6 with TRBJ2-7; TRBD1 aligns across 9 bases. This CDR3 is built from 15 residues. The V gene's germline CDR1 is SGHDT and CDR2 YYEEEE. J lost 5 bases, V lost 4 bases, and 10 bases had no gene match. The CDR3 here is CASSPTSGTGHEQYF. CDR3 coding DNA: TGTGCCAGCAGCCCGACCTCCGGGACAGGGCACGAGCAGTACTTC.

J is TRBJ2-2 and V is TRBV6-6, with a possible D match to TRBD2 (5 bases). The CDR3 loop spans 15 amino acids. V lost 10 bases to trimming and J lost 3 bases, with 18 bases between them. CDR1 and CDR2 (germline): MNHNY, SVGAGI (reference sequence). The chain's CDR3 is CAIPKADFDTGELFF. CDR3 DNA sequence: TGTGCCATCCCTAAAGCGGACTTTGACACCGGGGAGCTGTTTTTT.

The chain combines TRBV5-1 with TRBJ2-2, with 10 positions matching TRBD2. Germline V gene sequence: CDR1 SGHRS, CDR2 YFSETQ. The CDR3 spans 17 residues. Trimming removed 3 bases from V and 1 base from J; junction bases left unmatched: 6. CDR3 coding DNA: TGCGCCAGCAGCTCGAAACCTAGCGGGGGGAACACCGGGGAGCTGTTTTTT. It codes for CASSSKPSGGNTGELFF.

This clone occurred once. The chain uses TRBV29-1 and TRBJ1-1; the match to TRBD1 covers 10 bases. Germline CDR1 is SQVTM and CDR2 is ANQGSEA. The CDR3 totals 15 residues. After removal of 4 bases from V and 5 bases from J, the junction contained 10 bases not matched to a gene. The CDR3 bases are TGCAGCGTTGTTCCCCGGACAGGGGGGGAGACTGAAGCTTTCTTT. Encoded protein: CSVVPRTGGETEAFF.

This rearrangement joins TRBV7-8 to TRBJ2-1, with a tentative D call TRBD1 (5 bases). The CDR3 spans 15 residues. V lost 3 bases, J lost 4 bases, and 13 bases lay in between. CDR1 and CDR2 (germline): SGHVS, FQNEAQ. This CDR3 reads CASSLSQGMYNEQFF. For the CDR3, the DNA is TGTGCCAGCAGCTTGTCCCAGGGAATGTACAATGAGCAGTTCTTC. The whole variable domain, remainder taken from reference TRBV7-8 and TRBJ2-1, is GAGVSQSPRYKVAKRGQDVALRCDPISGHVSLFWYQQALGQGPEFLTYFQNEAQLDKSGLPSDRFFAERPEGSVSTLKIQRTQQEDSAVYLCASSLSQGMYNEQFFGPGTRLTVL.

As DNA, the CDR3 is TGCGCCAGCAGCCAAGAGACAGGGAGGACTAACTATGGCTACACCTTC. Protein: CASSQETGRTNYGYTF. The chain employs TRBV4-1 and TRBJ1-2; 7 bases align to TRBD1. This CDR3 region has 16 residues. V was clipped by 0 bases and J by 0 bases; unmatched bases: 4. CDR1 is MGHRA, CDR2 YSYEKL, per germline.

The chain uses TRBV5-5 and TRBJ2-7, with D unclear. Germline V CDR1 and CDR2: SGHKS, YYEKEE (reference sequence). The CDR3 contains 11 residues. V shed 1 base and J shed 6 bases, with 5 bases lying between them. The CDR3 nucleotides read TGTGCCAGCAGCTTGTCGGGCGAGCAGTACTTC. It yields the protein CASSLSGEQYF.

This clone was detected a few times. The chain joins TRBV6-5 to TRBJ1-4, with TRBD1 as a possible D gene (5 bases). This CDR3 has 13 residues. The V gene lost 7 bases and the J gene lost 3 bases, with 9 bases spanning the gap. Germline CDR1 MNHEY, CDR2 SVGAGI. DNA for the CDR3: TGTGCCAGCACGGGGGGTCCTAATGAAAAACTGTTTTTT. Its protein product is CASTGGPNEKLFF.

This chain connects TRBV27 to TRBJ2-3; D unclear. The CDR3 runs to 15 residues. Germline CDR1 and CDR2: MNHEY and SMNVEV (reference sequence). V gave up 6 bases and J gave up 0 bases, with 13 bases separating them. The CDR3, as DNA: TGTGCCAGCAGCAGATTTCTCTCTAGCACAGATACGCAGTATTTT. Translating it yields CASSRFLSSTDTQYF.

The V gene is TRBV23-1, the J gene TRBJ2-1, with a tentative D call TRBD2 (6 bases). TRBV23-1 is noted as an ORF with a role that remains uncertain. Trimming cost V 0 bases and J 2 bases, with 17 bases left between them. This CDR3 is built from 18 residues. CDR3 bases: TGCGCCAGCAGTCAATCCTCCTCTCTGTCGGGGGCCTACAATGAGCAGTTCTTC. Its protein product is CASSQSSSLSGAYNEQFF.

This sequence joins TRBV5-1 and TRBJ2-5; tentatively, D is TRBD1 (5 bases). CDR1 and CDR2 (germline): SGHRS, YFSETQ. V lost 0 bases and J 1 base, leaving 10 bases between the germline ends. CDR3 length: 15 residues. The CDR3 region has the DNA TGCGCCAGCAGCTTGGCAGGACATTTCCAAGAGACCCAGTACTTC. Translation gives CASSLAGHFQETQYF.

The chain employs TRBV4-2 and TRBJ1-1; D perhaps matches TRBD1 (5 bases). This CDR3 comprises 12 residues. The V end lost 4 bases, the J end lost 6 bases, and 9 bases lay between the germline ends. CDR1 and CDR2 (germline): LGHNA, YNFKEQ. CDR3: CASSRQYSEAFF. Here the CDR3 DNA reads TGTGCCAGCAGCCGACAGTACTCTGAAGCTTTCTTT.

The chain couples TRBV27 to TRBJ2-3; 9 bases fit TRBD2. This CDR3 has 14 residues. The V gene's germline CDR1 is MNHEY and CDR2 SMNVEV (reference sequence). V shed 1 base, J shed 7 bases, and the junction held 3 bases outside the gene matches. The CDR3 region is CASSLLGTSNTQYF. DNA of the CDR3: TGTGCCAGCAGTTTATTAGGGACTAGCAATACGCAGTATTTT.

This clone was observed a handful of times. The rearrangement links TRBV6-1 to TRBJ2-3; D gene ambiguous. CDR3 length: 12 residues. From germline, CDR1 is MNHNS and CDR2 SASEGT. V lost 2 bases and J lost 5, with 5 bases in between. The chain's CDR3 is CASSETGDTQYF. In DNA form, the CDR3 reads TGTGCCAGCAGTGAAACTGGAGATACGCAGTATTTT.

The chain recombines TRBV27 with TRBJ2-7; a possible D gene is TRBD1 (6 bases). V lost 4 bases, J lost 0 bases, and 13 bases lay in between. CDR1 is MNHEY, CDR2 SMNVEV, per germline (reference sequence). The CDR3 has 15 amino acids. In DNA, the CDR3 is TGTGCCAGCAGTTCAACCGGGACACCCTCCTACGAGCAGTACTTC. Protein sequence: CASSSTGTPSYEQYF.